This T cell receptor (beta chain) is from a study of T-cell memory formation after mild COVID-19. CDR1 and CDR2 (germline): SEHNR, FQNEAQ (reference sequence). V was pared by 1 base and J by 5 bases, with 18 bases between. CDR3 length: 16 amino acids. This clonotype showed up just a few times. TCRdb called the 5' RACE reads again in MiXCR, with one record for every CDR3 protein. The table has about 290,000 distinct CDR3 sequences, more than 15% seen once. The sequence came from a man aged 18 to 29 who had mild COVID-19 (a few samples of this study predate the infection). Cell type and time point are not known. Sequencing was done on a sample of PBMCs or a T cell subset sorted from them (not recorded which). V and J are TRBV7-9 and TRBJ2-7; D is possibly TRBD2 (5 bases). In DNA form, the CDR3 reads TGTGCCAGCAGCTTAGGGGGTGTGACCGGGGTCCACGAGCAGTACGTC. This encodes CASSLGGVTGVHEQYV.